Below are 3 T cell receptor beta chains sequenced from a single sample in a study of long-term antiretroviral therapy in people with HIV. A v3.0 immunoSEQ assay was performed at survey level. Here immunoSEQ multiplex PCR was the method, and the copy in TCRdb shows in-frame clones only, minus some. The profile shows 11,000 to 15,000 clones, about 82% of them singletons. Here the sequenced sample was unsorted PBMCs, taken 1.8 years before starting antiretroviral therapy. Source of these receptors: a woman aged 40 to 50 with HIV.

The chain employs TRBV5-1 and TRBJ2-5; D may correspond to TRBD1 or TRBD2 (5 bases each). Deletions cut 2 bases from V and 7 bases from J, with 21 bases between. CDR1 is SGHRS, CDR2 YFSETQ, per germline. CDR3 length: 16 amino acids. Here the CDR3 DNA reads TGCGCCAGCAGCTTTACAACCGGGACGGGTAGCAGGACCCAGTACTTC. The encoded protein is CASSFTTGTGSRTQYF.

The rearrangement links TRBV18 to TRBJ1-2; possibly TRBD1 for D (6 bases). Trimming pared 2 bases from V and 5 bases from J, leaving 15 bases between. The CDR3 is 15 amino acids. Germline V CDR1 and CDR2: KGHSH, LQKENI. This CDR3 reads CASSPGGGREYGYTF. In DNA, the CDR3 is TGTGCCAGCTCACCAGGGGGGGGCCGTGAATATGGCTACACCTTC.

J is TRBJ2-7 and V is TRBV27; D gene unclear. Germline CDR1 MNHEY, CDR2 SMNVEV (reference sequence). This CDR3 has 13 residues. V was cut by 6 bases and J by 0 bases, with 9 bases left in between. CDR3 protein: CASSQRNSYEQYF. For the CDR3, the DNA is TGTGCCAGCAGCCAACGGAACTCCTACGAGCAGTACTTC.